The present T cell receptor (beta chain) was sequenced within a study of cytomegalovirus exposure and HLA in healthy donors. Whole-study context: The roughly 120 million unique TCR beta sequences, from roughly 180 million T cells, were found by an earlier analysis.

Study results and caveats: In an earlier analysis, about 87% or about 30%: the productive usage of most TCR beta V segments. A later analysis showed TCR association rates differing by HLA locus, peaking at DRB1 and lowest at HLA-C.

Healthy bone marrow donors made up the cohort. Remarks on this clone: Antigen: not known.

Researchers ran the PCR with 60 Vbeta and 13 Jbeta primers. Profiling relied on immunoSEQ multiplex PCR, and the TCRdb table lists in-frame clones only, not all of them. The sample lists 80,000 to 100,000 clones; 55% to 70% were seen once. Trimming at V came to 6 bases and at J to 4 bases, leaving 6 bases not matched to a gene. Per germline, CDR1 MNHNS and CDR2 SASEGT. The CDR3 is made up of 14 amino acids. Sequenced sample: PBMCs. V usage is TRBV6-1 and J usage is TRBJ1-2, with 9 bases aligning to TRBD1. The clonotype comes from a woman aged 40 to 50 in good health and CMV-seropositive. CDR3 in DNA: TGTGCCAGCAGGGAACAGGGGGCCCGCTATGGCTACACCTTC. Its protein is CASREQGARYGYTF.